Many counts were recorded for the clone carrying this T cell receptor (beta chain). This sample is part of a study of spatial heterogeneity in lung cancer. Trimming at V came to 3 bases and at J to 3 bases, leaving 2 bases not matched to a gene. This CDR3 contains 16 residues. Each TCR cDNA molecule carried a unique molecular identifier. TCRdb reprocessed the 5' RACE reads via MiXCR and lists one record per CDR3 protein. The table lists 35,000 to 45,000 distinct CDR3 sequences, 5.2% of them singletons. Stated time point: sample taken at primary tumor resection. Sequencing covered unsorted whole RNA taken from tumor, nontumor lung or frozen PBMC.

This receptor was obtained from a female donor with early-stage non-small cell lung cancer. Sequences were derived from PBMCs, sampled at surgery. The V gene is TRBV12-3 or TRBV12-4, the J gene TRBJ2-1; 13 bases match TRBD2. CDR3 loop: CASSFRLAGGYNEQFF. As DNA, the CDR3 is TGTGCCAGCAGTTTCCGACTAGCGGGGGGCTACAATGAGCAGTTCTTC.